This record looks at one T cell receptor (beta chain) sequence and its context. Its antigen remains unknown. The CDR3 regions of TCR beta were amplified from RNA transcripts. First-round RT-PCR targeting the TCR CDR3 was performed with the HTBI primer set. MiXCR, applied by TCRdb to the multiplex PCR reads, yields one record per CDR3 protein. The sample lists nearly 750,000 distinct CDR3 sequences; 35% were seen once. The CDR3 totals 13 residues. The germline V gene has CDR1 SGHTA and CDR2 FQGNSA. Trimming cost V 5 bases and J 10 bases; bases outside gene matches: 4. The sample originates from a study of T cells in Graves' hyperthyroidism and ophthalmopathy. Study-level results: In blood, most of the thyroid clonotypes expanded above 0.001 were also present.

Graves' hyperthyroidism is called stable when ophthalmopathy does not progress within 18 months. This chain connects TRBV7-2 to TRBJ1-6, with TRBD1 identical over 8 bases. The sample taken for sequencing was blood. This TCR came from a woman between 35 and 50 years old with Graves' hyperthyroidism. The CDR3, as DNA: TGTGCCAGCAGCGGGCCAGGGGGCTCACCCCTCCACTTT. This gives the protein CASSGPGGSPLHF.